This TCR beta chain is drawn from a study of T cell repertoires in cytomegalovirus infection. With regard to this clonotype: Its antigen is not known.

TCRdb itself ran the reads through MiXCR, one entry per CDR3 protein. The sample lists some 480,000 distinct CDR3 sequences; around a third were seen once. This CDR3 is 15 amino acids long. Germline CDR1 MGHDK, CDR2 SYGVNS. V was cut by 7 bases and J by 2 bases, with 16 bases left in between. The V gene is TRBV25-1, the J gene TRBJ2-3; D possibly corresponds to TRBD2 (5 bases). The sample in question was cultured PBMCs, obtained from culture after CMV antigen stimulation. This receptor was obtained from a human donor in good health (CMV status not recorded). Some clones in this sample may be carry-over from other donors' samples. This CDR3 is CASNSQEEDTDTQYF. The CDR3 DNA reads TGTGCCAGCAACTCCCAGGAGGAGGACACAGATACGCAGTATTTT.